This T cell receptor beta chain was sequenced for a study of T cell repertoires in cytomegalovirus infection. MiXCR was run by TCRdb on the reads, yielding one entry per CDR3 protein. The table lists around 440,000 distinct CDR3 sequences, over 9% of them singletons. There are a few counts of this clonotype. The clonotype was recovered from a human donor in good health (CMV status not recorded). Some clones in this sample may be carry-over from other donors' samples. Sequenced input: PBMCs.

CDR3 region: CASSLGGGMEDTQYF. Here the CDR3 DNA reads TGCGCCAGCAGCTTGGGGGGGGGAATGGAAGATACGCAGTATTTT. The chain carries TRBV5-1 and TRBJ2-3; TRBD2 aligns across 7 bases. The CDR3 covers 15 residues. Germline lookup yields CDR1 SGHRS and CDR2 YFSETQ. J lost 5 bases, V lost 0 bases, and 6 bases had no gene match.